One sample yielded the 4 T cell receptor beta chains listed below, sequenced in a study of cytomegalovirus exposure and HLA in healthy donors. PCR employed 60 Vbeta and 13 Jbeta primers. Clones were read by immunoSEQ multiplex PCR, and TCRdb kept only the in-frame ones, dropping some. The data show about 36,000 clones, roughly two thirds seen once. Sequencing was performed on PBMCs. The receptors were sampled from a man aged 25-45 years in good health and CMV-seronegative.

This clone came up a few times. CDR3 sequence: CASSLAGSSYNEQFF. CDR3 nucleotides: TGTGCCAGCAGCTTAGCGGGGAGCTCCTACAATGAGCAGTTCTTC. The V call is TRBV7-2, the J call TRBJ2-1; the D gene is possibly TRBD2 (5 bases). This CDR3 comprises 15 residues. The germline V gene encodes CDR1 SGHTA and CDR2 FQGNSA. V shed 0 bases and J shed 0 bases, with 6 bases lying between them. Filled out from reference TRBV7-2 and TRBJ2-1, the complete variable domain reads GAGVSQSPSNKVTEKGKDVELRCDPISGHTALYWYRQSLGQGLEFLIYFQGNSAPDKSGLPSDRFSAERTGGSVSTLTIQRTQQEDSAVYLCASSLAGSSYNEQFFGPGTRLTVL.

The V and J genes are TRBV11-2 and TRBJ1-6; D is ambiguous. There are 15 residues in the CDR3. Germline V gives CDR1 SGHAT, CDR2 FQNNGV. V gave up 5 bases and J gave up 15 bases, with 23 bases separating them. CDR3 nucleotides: TGTGCCAGCAGCCCCGGGGTGGTGAGGGCCGTGGGCCTCCACTTT. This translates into CASSPGVVRAVGLHF.

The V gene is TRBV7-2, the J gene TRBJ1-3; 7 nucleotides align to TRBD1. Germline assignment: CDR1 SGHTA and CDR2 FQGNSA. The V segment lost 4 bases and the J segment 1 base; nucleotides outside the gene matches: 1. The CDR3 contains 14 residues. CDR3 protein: CASSSTGSGNTIYF. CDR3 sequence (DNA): TGTGCCAGCAGCTCGACAGGGTCTGGAAACACCATATATTTT.

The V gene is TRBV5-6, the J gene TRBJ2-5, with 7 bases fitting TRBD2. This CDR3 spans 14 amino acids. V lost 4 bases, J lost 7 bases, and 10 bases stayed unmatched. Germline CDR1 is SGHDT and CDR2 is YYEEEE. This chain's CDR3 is CASSTGRGFGTQYF. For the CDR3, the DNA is TGTGCCAGCAGCACCGGGCGGGGGTTTGGGACCCAGTACTTC.